Detailed here is one TCR beta chain. This sample was included in a study of blood T cell repertoires in COVID-19. About the research overall: Both acute and convalescent COVID-19 samples were obtained from the United States, Italy and Spain.

Sequenced by immunoSEQ multiplex PCR; TCRdb stores in-frame clones only, minus some. The sample includes fewer than 80,000 clones, around 80% of them seen just once. The sample comprised peripheral blood. The sequence derives from a human donor in a cohort sampled during active COVID-19.

DNA of the CDR3: TGTGCCTGGAACCGCCCCGGGACAGGGTCGTACGAGCAGTACTTC. Its translation: CAWNRPGTGSYEQYF. The chain uses TRBV30 and TRBJ2-7, with TRBD1 matching over 9 bases. Germline V gene lookup returns CDR1 GTSNPN and CDR2 SVGIG (reference sequence). The CDR3 consists of 15 residues. The trim removed 4 bases at V and 4 bases at J, leaving 11 bases unmatched.